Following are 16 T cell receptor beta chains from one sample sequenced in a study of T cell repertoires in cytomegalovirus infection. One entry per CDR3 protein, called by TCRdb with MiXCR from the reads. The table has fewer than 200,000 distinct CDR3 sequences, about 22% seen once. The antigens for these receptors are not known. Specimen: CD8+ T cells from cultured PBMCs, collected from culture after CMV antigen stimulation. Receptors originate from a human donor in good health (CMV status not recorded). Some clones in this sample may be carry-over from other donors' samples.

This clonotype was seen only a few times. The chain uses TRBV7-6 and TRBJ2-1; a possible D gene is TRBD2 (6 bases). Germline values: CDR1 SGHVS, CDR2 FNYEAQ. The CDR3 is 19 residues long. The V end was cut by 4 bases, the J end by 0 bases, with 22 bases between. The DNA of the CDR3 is TGTGCCAGCAGCTCATCGGGGGTCTGGGAGCCAAGCTCCTACAATGAGCAGTTCTTC. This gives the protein CASSSSGVWEPSSYNEQFF.

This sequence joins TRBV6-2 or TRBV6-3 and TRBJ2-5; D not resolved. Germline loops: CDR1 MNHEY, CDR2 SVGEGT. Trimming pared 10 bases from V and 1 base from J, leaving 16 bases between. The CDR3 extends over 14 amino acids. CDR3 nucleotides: TGTGCCATCTGGGGTGGCGGCAGCCAAGAGACCCAGTACTTC. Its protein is CAIWGGGSQETQYF.

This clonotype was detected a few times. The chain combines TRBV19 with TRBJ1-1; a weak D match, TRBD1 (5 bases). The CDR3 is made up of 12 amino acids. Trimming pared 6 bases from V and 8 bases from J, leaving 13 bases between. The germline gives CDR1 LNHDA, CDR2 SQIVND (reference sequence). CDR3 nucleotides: TGTGCCAGTAGGGAAAACGGACACGAAGCTTTCTTT. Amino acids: CASRENGHEAFF.

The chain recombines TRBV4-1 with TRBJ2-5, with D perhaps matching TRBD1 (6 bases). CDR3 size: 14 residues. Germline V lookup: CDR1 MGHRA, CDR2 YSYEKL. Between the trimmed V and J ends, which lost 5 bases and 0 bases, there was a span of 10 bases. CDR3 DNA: TGCGCCAGCAGCAAGCAGGGGAACCAAGAGACCCAGTACTTC. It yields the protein CASSKQGNQETQYF.

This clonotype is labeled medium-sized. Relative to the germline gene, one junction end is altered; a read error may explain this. CDR3: CASSLATNEKLFF. In nucleotides, the CDR3 is TGTGCCAGCAGCTTAGCGACTAACGAAAAACTGTTTTTT. This chain joins TRBV7-2 and TRBJ1-4; D call uncertain. Germline-derived CDR1 and CDR2 are SGHTA and FQGNSA. This CDR3 has 13 amino acids.

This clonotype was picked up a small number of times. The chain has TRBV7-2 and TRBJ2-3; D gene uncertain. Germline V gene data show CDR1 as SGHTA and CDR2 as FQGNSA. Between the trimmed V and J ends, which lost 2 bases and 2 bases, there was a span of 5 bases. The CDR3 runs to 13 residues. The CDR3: CASSLSPTDTQYF. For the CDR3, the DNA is TGTGCCAGCAGCTTAAGCCCCACAGATACGCAGTATTTT.

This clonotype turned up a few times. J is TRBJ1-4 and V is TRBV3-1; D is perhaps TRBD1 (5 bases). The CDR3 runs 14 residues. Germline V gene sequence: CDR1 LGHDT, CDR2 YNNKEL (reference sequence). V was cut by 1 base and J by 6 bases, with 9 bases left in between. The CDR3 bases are TGTGCCAGCAGCCAAGGGCCAGGGTATGAAAAACTGTTTTTT. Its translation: CASSQGPGYEKLFF.

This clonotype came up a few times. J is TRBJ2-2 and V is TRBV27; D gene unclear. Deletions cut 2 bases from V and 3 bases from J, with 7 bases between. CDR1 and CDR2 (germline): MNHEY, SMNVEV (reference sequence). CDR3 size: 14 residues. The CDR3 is CASSLRVYTGELFF. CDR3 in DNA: TGTGCCAGCAGTTTACGGGTTTACACCGGGGAGCTGTTTTTT.

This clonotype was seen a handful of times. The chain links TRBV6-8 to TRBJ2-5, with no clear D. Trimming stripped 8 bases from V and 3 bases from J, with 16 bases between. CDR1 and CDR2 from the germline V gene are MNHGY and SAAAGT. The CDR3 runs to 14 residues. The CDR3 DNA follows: TGTGCCAGCCTCCCTTTGGAAGGCAAAGAGACCCAGTACTTC. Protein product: CASLPLEGKETQYF.

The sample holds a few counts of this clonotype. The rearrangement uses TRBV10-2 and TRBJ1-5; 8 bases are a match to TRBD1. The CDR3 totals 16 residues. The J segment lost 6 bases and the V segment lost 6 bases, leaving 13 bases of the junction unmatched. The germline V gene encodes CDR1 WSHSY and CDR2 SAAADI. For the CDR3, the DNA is TGCGCCAGCAGCCCTCGAGGACAGGGAGGAAGTCAGCCCCAGCATTTT. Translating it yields CASSPRGQGGSQPQHF.

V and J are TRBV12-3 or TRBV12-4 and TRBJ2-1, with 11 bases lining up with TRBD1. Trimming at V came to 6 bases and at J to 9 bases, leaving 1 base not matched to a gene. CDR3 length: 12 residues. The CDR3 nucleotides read TGTGCCAGCAGGGGGACAGGGGGTGAGCAGTTCTTC. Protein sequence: CASRGTGGEQFF.

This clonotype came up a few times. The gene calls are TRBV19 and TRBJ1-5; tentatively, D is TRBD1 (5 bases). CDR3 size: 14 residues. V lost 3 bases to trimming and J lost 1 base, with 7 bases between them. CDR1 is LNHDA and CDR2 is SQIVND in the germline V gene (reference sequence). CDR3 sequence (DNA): TGTGCCAGTAGTATGGGACTGAGCAATCAGCCCCAGCATTTT. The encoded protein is CASSMGLSNQPQHF.

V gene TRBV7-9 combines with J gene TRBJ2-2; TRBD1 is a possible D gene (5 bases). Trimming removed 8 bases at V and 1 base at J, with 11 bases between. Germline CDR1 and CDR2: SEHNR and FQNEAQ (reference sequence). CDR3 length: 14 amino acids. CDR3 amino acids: CASEGDRNTGELFF. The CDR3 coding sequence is TGTGCCAGCGAAGGGGATAGGAACACCGGGGAGCTGTTTTTT.

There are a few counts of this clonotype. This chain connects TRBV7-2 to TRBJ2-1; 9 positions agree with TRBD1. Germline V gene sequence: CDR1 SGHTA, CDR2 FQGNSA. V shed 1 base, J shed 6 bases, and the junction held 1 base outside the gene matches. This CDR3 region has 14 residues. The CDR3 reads CASSLDRGLNEQFF. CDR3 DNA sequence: TGTGCCAGCAGCTTAGACAGGGGGCTCAATGAGCAGTTCTTC.

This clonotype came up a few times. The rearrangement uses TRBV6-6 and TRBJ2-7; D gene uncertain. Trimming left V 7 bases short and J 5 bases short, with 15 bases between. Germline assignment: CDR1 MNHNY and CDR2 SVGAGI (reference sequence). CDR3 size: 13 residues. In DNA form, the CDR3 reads TGTGCCAGCAAACGCGACACCGGCAACGAGCAGTACTTC. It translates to CASKRDTGNEQYF.

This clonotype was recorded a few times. The CDR3 here is CASSPWDTEAFF. The CDR3 DNA reads TGTGCCAGCAGCCCATGGGACACTGAAGCTTTCTTT. V is TRBV7-2 and J is TRBJ1-1; no clear D. The V gene's germline CDR1 is SGHTA and CDR2 FQGNSA. The CDR3 length is 12 residues. Trimming left V 5 bases short and J 3 bases short, with 7 bases between. The complete variable domain, with remaining parts taken from reference TRBV7-2 and TRBJ1-1, reads GAGVSQSPSNKVTEKGKDVELRCDPISGHTALYWYRQSLGQGLEFLIYFQGNSAPDKSGLPSDRFSAERTGGSVSTLTIQRTQQEDSAVYLCASSPWDTEAFFGQGTRLTVV.